Sequencing of this T cell receptor (beta chain) was carried out in a study of shared clonotypes between healthy human individuals. This CDR3 is 14 amino acids long. Germline V CDR1 and CDR2: WSHSY, SAAADI. Trimming at V came to 6 bases and at J to 0 bases, leaving 0 bases not matched to a gene. As concerns this clone: The antigen is not known.

For each subset, genomic DNA was distributed in equal portions over several immunoSEQ plates. Only in-frame clones appear in the TCRdb table, and some are missing; sequencing was by immunoSEQ multiplex PCR. Here the sample spans 2 million or so clones, over 85% being singletons. Subsets obtained from CD4+ cells comprised CD45RA+ naive and CD45RA-negative memory cells. Findings and limits, study-wide: Memory subsets had estimated richness that was generally smaller than that of naive subsets.

The genes are TRBV10-2 and TRBJ2-7; TRBD2 matches at 12 bases. The TCR originated in a man between 18 and 35 years old in good health. Sequenced material: naive CD4+ T cells sorted from blood. Subset denoted: CD45RA+ positively selected. CDR3 sequence reads: CASRTSGSSYEQYF. CDR3 sequence (DNA): TGCGCCAGCAGGACTAGCGGGAGCTCCTACGAGCAGTACTTC.